The rows below give T cell receptor beta chains drawn from one sample of a study of molecular identifiers for immune sequencing clone quantification. TCRdb ran MiXCR on the PCR reads and lists one entry per CDR3 protein. The table includes around 460,000 distinct CDR3 sequences, about a fifth detected once. The material sequenced was naive CD8+ T cells from blood, with Jurkat cell RNA spiked in. Receptors originate from a human donor in good health. Some libraries in this study had Jurkat cell RNA spiked in. CDR3s include the opening cysteine and the closing phenylalanine or tryptophan. Fields, in order: V gene, D gene, J gene, clone size, CDR3 DNA, CDR3 protein. The D gene is left open where the match is weak. Rows may omit the clone size; those that give it use once, few, many or a size class.

>TRBV30|TRBD1|TRBJ1-1|few
TGTGCCTGGCACCAATCACAGGGGCCCCTCATGAACACTGAAGCTTTCTTT
CAWHQSQGPLMNTEAFF
>TRBV4-3|TRBD2|TRBJ2-5|few
TGCGTCAGCAGCCGCGGGACTAGCGGTTGGGAGACCCAGTACTTC
CVSSRGTSGWETQYF
>TRBV7-6|TRBD2|TRBJ2-7|many
TGTGCCAGCAGCTTAGGAACTAGCGGGGTGTTCTACGAGCAGTACTTC
CASSLGTSGVFYEQYF
>TRBV20-1|NA|TRBJ1-5|few
TGCAGTGCTAGACCGGCCGACGGAAATAGCAATCAGCCCCAGCATTTT
CSARPADGNSNQPQHF
>TRBV11-2|TRBD2|TRBJ2-1|NA
TGTGCCAGCAGCTCGAGCGGGGTTGAGCAGTTCTTC
CASSSSGVEQFF
>TRBV7-9|NA|TRBJ1-4|many
TGTGCCAGCAGCCCCACGGAGGGGGAAAAACTGTTTTTT
CASSPTEGEKLFF
>TRBV11-1|TRBD2|TRBJ2-5|NA
TGTGCCAGCAGCTTAATAGCGGGAGAGGAGGTTGGAGAGACCCAGTACTTC
CASSLIAGEEVGETQYF
>TRBV6-6|NA|TRBJ2-7|NA
TGTGCCAGCAGTTTCATTAGCTCCTACGAGCAGTACTTC
CASSFISSYEQYF
>TRBV4-3|TRBD2|TRBJ2-5|few
TGCGCCAGCAGCCAAGACGGGACTAGCGGCTTAGAGACCCAGTACTTC
CASSQDGTSGLETQYF
>TRBV25-1|NA|TRBJ1-2|NA
TGTGCCAGCAGTGAGGGGACATATGGCTACACCTTC
CASSEGTYGYTF
>TRBV27|TRBD2|TRBJ2-3|many
TGTGCCAGCAGTTTTAGCGGGAGGGCCCCAGATACGCAGTATTTT
CASSFSGRAPDTQYF
>TRBV27|TRBD1|TRBJ2-7|few
TGTGCCAGCAGTTTAAAGGACAGGGGGCCGACCTACGAGCAGTACTTC
CASSLKDRGPTYEQYF
>TRBV15|NA|TRBJ1-1|many
TGTGCCACCAGCAGGCAGGGGTATGACACTGAAGCTTTCTTT
CATSRQGYDTEAFF
>TRBV30|TRBD2|TRBJ2-3|NA
TGTGCCTGGAAAAATAGCGGGAGCCCCCCAGATACGCAGTATTTT
CAWKNSGSPPDTQYF
>TRBV5-4|TRBD1|TRBJ2-7|few
TGTGCCAGCAGCATAATTCCGGGACAGGGGGTGGAAAACGAGCAGTACTTC
CASSIIPGQGVENEQYF
>TRBV19|NA|TRBJ1-2|NA
TGTGCCAGTAACTGGGGGGGGCGCTCTGAATATGGCTACACCTTC
CASNWGGRSEYGYTF
>TRBV7-9|NA|TRBJ1-2|many
TGTGCCAGCAGCTTAGTTGAGGGGAGCGGCTACACCTTC
CASSLVEGSGYTF
>TRBV15|NA|TRBJ2-5|NA
TGTGCCACCAGCAGAGGGTATTCGGATCCGTTACAAGAGACCCAGTACTTC
CATSRGYSDPLQETQYF
>TRBV5-1|NA|TRBJ1-1|many
TGCGCCAGCAGCTTGGTGTCTGGGTCTGAAGCTTTCTTT
CASSLVSGSEAFF
>TRBV27|TRBD2|TRBJ2-7|few
TGTGCCAGCAGTCGGACTAGCGGGAGTATCCACGAGCAGTACTTC
CASSRTSGSIHEQYF
>TRBV20-1|TRBD1|TRBJ2-7|many
TGCAGTGCTGATAACAGGGGGCGCGACGAGCAGTACTTC
CSADNRGRDEQYF
>TRBV3-2|NA|TRBJ2-3|NA
TGTGCCAGCAGCTCCGGCGGACAGAATTCCCAATTGGATACGCAGTATTTT
CASSSGGQNSQLDTQYF
>TRBV29-1|NA|TRBJ2-1|few
TGCAGCGTTGAAGATTCGAGAGGGGGGGTTTACGATGAGCAGTTCTTC
CSVEDSRGGVYDEQFF
>TRBV2|NA|TRBJ2-3|NA
TGTGCCAGTGACCCGGGGAGACTATCCACAGATACGCAGTATTTT
CASDPGRLSTDTQYF
>TRBV27|NA|TRBJ2-3|few
TGTGCCAGCAGCAGACTAGGATCAGATACGCAGTATTTT
CASSRLGSDTQYF
>TRBV7-9|NA|TRBJ2-7|few
TGTGCCAGCAGCTTAGGTCCTAGCAGCACCTACGAGCAGTACTTC
CASSLGPSSTYEQYF
>TRBV6-5|TRBD2|TRBJ2-1|many
TGTGCCAGCAGTTACGGGTTAGGGAGGGTCGCCTACAATGAGCAGTTCTTC
CASSYGLGRVAYNEQFF
>TRBV19|NA|TRBJ1-1|few
TGTGCCAGTAGCCAAGGGAGGTCTGAAGCTTTCTTT
CASSQGRSEAFF
>TRBV27|NA|TRBJ2-3|few
TGTGCCAGCGGGGGGGCTTTGAATACAGATACGCAGTATTTT
CASGGALNTDTQYF
>TRBV4-1|NA|TRBJ1-3|few
TGCGCCAGCAGCCAAACAGAAAGGAGCTCTGGAAACACCATATATTTT
CASSQTERSSGNTIYF
>TRBV29-1|NA|TRBJ1-4|many
TGCAGCGTTGTGGACAGTCTCCAAAAACTGTTTTTT
CSVVDSLQKLFF
>TRBV24-1|NA|TRBJ2-7|many
TGTGCCACCAGTGATTTGCAGGGCTTTTACTTC
CATSDLQGFYF
>TRBV6-2/TRBV6-3|NA|TRBJ2-5|many
TGTGCCAGCAGTGGGATCGGACGGAACGCGGGAGAGACCCAGTACTTC
CASSGIGRNAGETQYF
>TRBV30|TRBD2|TRBJ2-1|NA
TGTGCCTGGACTAGCGGGAATGACAATGAGCAGTTCTTC
CAWTSGNDNEQFF
>TRBV2|TRBD2|TRBJ2-5|many
TGTGCCAGCAGTGAAGCATCACTAGCGAAGGCGACCCAGTACTTC
CASSEASLAKATQYF
>TRBV5-1|NA|TRBJ2-7|many
TGCGCCAGCAGCTTGGCCAGGACCTACGAGCAGTACTTC
CASSLARTYEQYF
>TRBV6-2/TRBV6-3|TRBD1|TRBJ2-7|NA
TGTGCCAGCAGTTTGTCGACAGGGCGCTCCGAGCGGTACTTC
CASSLSTGRSERYF
>TRBV12-3/TRBV12-4|NA|TRBJ2-3|NA
TGTGCCAGCAGTTTAAGGGTCTCGGATCCGGGAGATACGCAGTATTTT
CASSLRVSDPGDTQYF
>TRBV1|NA|TRBJ1-5|few
TGCACCAGCAGCCAAGATCTTATTACCCGAGTACCCCTGCCCCAGCATTTT
CTSSQDLITRVPLPQHF
>TRBV20-1|NA|TRBJ2-7|many
TGCAGTGCCAGGGACCCTCAGGGCCCTTTCTACGAGCAGTACTTC
CSARDPQGPFYEQYF
>TRBV5-1|TRBD2|TRBJ2-2|few
TGCGCCAGCAGCTTGGTTCGGGGGGCGAACACCGGGGAGCTGTTTTTT
CASSLVRGANTGELFF
>TRBV6-1|TRBD1|TRBJ2-1|NA
TGTGCCACCAGGGACAGGGGGGTCGGTGAGCAGTTCTTC
CATRDRGVGEQFF
>TRBV12-3/TRBV12-4|NA|TRBJ2-5|many
TGTGCCAGCAGTTACAGGGCCCAAGAGACCCAGTACTTC
CASSYRAQETQYF